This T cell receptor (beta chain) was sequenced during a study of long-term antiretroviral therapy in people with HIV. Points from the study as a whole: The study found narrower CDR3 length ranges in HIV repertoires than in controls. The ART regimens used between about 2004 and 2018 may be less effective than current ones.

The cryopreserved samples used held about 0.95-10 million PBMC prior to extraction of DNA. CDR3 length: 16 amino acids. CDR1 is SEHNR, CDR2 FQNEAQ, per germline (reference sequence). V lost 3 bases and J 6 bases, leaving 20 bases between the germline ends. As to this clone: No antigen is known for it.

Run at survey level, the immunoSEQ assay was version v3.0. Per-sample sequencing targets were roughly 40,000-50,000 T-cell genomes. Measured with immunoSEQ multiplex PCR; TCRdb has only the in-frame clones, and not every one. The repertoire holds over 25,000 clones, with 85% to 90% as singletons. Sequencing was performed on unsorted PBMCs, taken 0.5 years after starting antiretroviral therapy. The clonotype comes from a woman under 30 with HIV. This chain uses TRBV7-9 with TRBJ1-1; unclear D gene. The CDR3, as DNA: TGTGCCAGCAGCTTTATGGCTTGGGGTGATTCTGCTGAAGCTTTCTTT. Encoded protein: CASSFMAWGDSAEAFF.